The rows below give T cell receptor beta chains drawn from one sample of a study of long-term antiretroviral therapy in people with HIV. Assay: immunoSEQ multiplex PCR; the TCRdb copy retains only in-frame clones and omits some. In the table there are around 25,000 clones, around three quarters of which are singletons. Sequenced material: unsorted PBMCs, taken 1.1 years before starting antiretroviral therapy. Receptors were obtained from a woman aged 40 to 50 with HIV. Each CDR3 is given with its conserved first and last residue. The order of the fields is clone size, V gene, CDR3 protein. The size field is filled for only some rows; it gives once, few, many or a size class.

- TRBV5-1 CASSVNRERGTEAFF
- TRBV27 CASSFDAKPSYEQYF
once TRBV6-9 CASRTGTKYNEQFF
- TRBV19 CASAGSGTDNEQFF
- TRBV6-1 CASTRGLREQYF
- TRBV5-6 CASSLRQGSPGNQPQHF
- TRBV7-6 CASSRRTAGGELFF
once TRBV6-5 CASSSGALGGNEQFF
- TRBV27 CASSLYQSYEQYF
- TRBV30 CAWKETPNEQFF
few TRBV7-9 CASQLLQNYGYTF
- TRBV7-2 CASSLWGGQGAYEQYF
- TRBV4-1 CASSQLDLGLAIGNTIYF
- TRBV30 CAWTQGRETQYF
- TRBV19 CASSYLTGTGAPYEQFF
- TRBV5-6 CASSLTSSETYEQYF
- TRBV7-9 CASSLSGGGLAGELFF
- TRBV6-6 CASTNWEREQYF
- TRBV7-9 CASSLGGGDTEAFF
few TRBV10-1 CASSESGSNQPQHF
- TRBV11-3 CASSLDRAEVGFEKLFF
- TRBV7-9 CASSFVPLDTQYF
- TRBV5-5 CASSSLIAGTDTQYF
- TRBV5-4 CASSLGGDYGYTF
- TRBV6-1 CASSERAGGTGELFF
- TRBV7-2 CASSLGQNHSPLHF
- TRBV5-4 CASSWGGSGANVLTF
- TRBV16 CASSQFGGRSYGYTF
- TRBV7-9 CASSLFNAGLRNYGYTF
- TRBV7-2 CASSPQSGEAFF
- TRBV5-4 CASSPQGASYYGYTF
- TRBV7-2 CASSPAGFPTYEQYF
- TRBV30 CAWRGTSGLKAQYF
- TRBV5-1 CASSLGRSYNEQFF
- TRBV18 CASSPPDRVGEKLFF
once TRBV11-2 CASSLSPGLSYPVGYEQYF
- TRBV4-2 CASSQDGTGSTDTQYF
- TRBV2 CASNGQPNTEAFF
few TRBV19 CASSLSLAGTLGYTF
- TRBV18 CASSPPGTGGSPLHF
- TRBV29-1 CSVESSGFSTDTQYF
once TRBV6-1 CASSEGEVYEQYF
once TRBV7-2 CASSKPGTGSYEQYF
few TRBV25-1 CASARTVGELFF
- TRBV9 CASSGTQGASGNTIYF
- TRBV7-8 CASSSTAIYGYTF
- TRBV19 CASSGEGRTDTQYF
- TRBV4-1 CASSQAPGQNQETQYF
- TRBV5-3 CARSSLQVKYGYTF
- TRBV9 CASSRQGLVTEAFF
- TRBV2 CASEGEVVYEQYF
- TRBV2 CASSVGRVEKLFF
- TRBV6-1 CASSEASGYYGYTF
few TRBV7-8 CASSLPGEFYEQYF
- TRBV7-9 CASSLKAGGGNEKLFF
- TRBV19 CASSTLGQGNTIYF
- TRBV6-5 CASSYSYGGTDTQYF
- TRBV11-2 CASSSPGGSEKLFF
- TRBV29-1 CSVGNTGELFF